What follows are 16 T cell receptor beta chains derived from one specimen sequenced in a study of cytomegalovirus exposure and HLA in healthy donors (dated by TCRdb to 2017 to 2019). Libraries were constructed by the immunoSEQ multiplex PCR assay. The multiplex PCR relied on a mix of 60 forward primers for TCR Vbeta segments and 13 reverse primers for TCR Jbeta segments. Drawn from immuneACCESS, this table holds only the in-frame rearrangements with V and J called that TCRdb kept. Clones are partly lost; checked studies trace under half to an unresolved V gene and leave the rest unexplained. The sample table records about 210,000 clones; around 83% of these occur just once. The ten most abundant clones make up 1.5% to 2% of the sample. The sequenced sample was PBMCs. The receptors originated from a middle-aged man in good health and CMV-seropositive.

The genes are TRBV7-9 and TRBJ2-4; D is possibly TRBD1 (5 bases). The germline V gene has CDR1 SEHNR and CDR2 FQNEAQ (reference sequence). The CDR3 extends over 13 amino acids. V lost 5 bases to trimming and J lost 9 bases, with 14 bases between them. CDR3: CASSDSGLAIQYF. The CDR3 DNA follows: TGTGCCAGCAGCGACTCAGGGCTGGCCATTCAGTACTTC.

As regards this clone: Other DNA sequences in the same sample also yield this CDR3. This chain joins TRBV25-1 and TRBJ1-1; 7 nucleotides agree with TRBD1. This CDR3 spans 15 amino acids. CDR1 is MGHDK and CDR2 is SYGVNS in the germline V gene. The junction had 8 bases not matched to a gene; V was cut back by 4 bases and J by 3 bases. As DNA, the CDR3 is TGTGCCAGCAGTGCCCCTCGACAGGGAGACACTGAAGCTTTCTTT. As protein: CASSAPRQGDTEAFF.

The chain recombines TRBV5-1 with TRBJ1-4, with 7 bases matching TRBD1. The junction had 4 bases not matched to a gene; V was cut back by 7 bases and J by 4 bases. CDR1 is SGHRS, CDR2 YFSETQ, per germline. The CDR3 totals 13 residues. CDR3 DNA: TGCGCCAGCCGAGGGGGCGGTAATGAAAAACTGTTTTTT. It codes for CASRGGGNEKLFF. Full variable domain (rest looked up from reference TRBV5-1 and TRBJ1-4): KAGVTQTPRYLIKTRGQQVTLSCSPISGHRSVSWYQQTPGQGLQFLFEYFSETQRNKGNFPGRFSGRQFSNSRSEMNVSTLELGDSALYLCASRGGGNEKLFFGSGTQLSVL.

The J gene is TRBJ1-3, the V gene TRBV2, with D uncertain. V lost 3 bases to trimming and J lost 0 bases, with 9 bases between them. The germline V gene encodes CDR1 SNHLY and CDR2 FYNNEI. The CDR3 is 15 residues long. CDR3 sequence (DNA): TGTGCCAGCAGTGACGGTCTTCTCTCTGGAAACACCATATATTTT. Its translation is CASSDGLLSGNTIYF. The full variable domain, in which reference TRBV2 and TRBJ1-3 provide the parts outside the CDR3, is EPEVTQTPSHQVTQMGQEVILRCVPISNHLYFYWYRQILGQKVEFLVSFYNNEISEKSEIFDDQFSVERPDGSNFTLKIRSTKLEDSAMYFCASSDGLLSGNTIYFGEGSWLTVV.

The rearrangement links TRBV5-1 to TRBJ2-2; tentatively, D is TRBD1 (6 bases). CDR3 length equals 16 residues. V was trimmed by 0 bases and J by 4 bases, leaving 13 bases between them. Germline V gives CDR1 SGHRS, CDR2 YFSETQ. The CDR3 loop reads CASSLAPGVGTGELFF. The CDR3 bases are TGCGCCAGCAGCTTGGCCCCAGGGGTCGGCACCGGGGAGCTGTTTTTT.

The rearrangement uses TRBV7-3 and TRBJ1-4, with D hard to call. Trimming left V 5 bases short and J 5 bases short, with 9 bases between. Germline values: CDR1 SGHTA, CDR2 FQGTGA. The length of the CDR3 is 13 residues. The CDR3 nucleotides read TGTGCCAGCAGCCCGGGTCCCAATGAAAAACTGTTTTTT. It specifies CASSPGPNEKLFF.

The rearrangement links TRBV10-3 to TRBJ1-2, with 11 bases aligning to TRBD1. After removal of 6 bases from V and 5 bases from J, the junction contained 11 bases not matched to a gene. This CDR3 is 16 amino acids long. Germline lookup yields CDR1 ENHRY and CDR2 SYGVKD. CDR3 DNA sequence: TGTGCCATCAGACCAAGGACAGGGGGCGATAGGTATGGCTACACCTTC. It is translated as CAIRPRTGGDRYGYTF.

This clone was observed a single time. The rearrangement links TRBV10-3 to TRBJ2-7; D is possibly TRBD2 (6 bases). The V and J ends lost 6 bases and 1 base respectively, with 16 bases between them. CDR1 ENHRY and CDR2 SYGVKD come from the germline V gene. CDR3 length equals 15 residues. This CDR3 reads CAIRGGPAGSYEQYF. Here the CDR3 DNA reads TGTGCCATCAGGGGAGGTCCGGCAGGGTCCTACGAGCAGTACTTC.

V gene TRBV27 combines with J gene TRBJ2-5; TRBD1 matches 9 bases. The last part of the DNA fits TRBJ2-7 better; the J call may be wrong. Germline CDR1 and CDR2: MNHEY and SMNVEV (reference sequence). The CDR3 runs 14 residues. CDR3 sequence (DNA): TGTGCCAGCAGTGCGGGACAGGGCTTCTACGAGCAGTACTTC. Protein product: CASSAGQGFYEQYF.

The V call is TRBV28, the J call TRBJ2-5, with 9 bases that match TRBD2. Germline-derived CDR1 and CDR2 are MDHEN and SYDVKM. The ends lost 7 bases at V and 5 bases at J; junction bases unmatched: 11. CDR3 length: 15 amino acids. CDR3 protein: CASTLAGSGSETQYF. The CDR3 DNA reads TGTGCCAGCACTCTAGCGGGAAGTGGGAGTGAGACCCAGTACTTC.

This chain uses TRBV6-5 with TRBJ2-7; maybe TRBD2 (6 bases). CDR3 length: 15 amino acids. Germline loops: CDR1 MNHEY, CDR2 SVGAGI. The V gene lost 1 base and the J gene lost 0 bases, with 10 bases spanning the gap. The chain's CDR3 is CASSYLGGNSYEQYF. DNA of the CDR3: TGTGCCAGCAGTTACTTGGGCGGGAACTCCTACGAGCAGTACTTC.

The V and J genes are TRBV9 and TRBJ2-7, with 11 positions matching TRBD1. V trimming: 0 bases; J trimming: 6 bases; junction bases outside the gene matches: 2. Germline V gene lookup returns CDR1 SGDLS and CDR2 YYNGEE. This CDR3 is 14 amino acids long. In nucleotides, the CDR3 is TGTGCCAGCAGCGTAGGGACAGGGGGCTTCGAGCAGTACTTC. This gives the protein CASSVGTGGFEQYF.

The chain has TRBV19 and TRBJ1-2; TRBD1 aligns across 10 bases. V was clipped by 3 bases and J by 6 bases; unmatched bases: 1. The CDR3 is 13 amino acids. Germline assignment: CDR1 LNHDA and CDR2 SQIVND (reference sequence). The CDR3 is CASSMGTGDGYTF. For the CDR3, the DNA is TGTGCCAGTAGTATGGGGACAGGGGATGGCTACACCTTC.

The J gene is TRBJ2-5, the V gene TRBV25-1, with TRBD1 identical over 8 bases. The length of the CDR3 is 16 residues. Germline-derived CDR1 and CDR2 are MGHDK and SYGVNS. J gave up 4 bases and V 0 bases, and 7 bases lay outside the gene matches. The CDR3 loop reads CASSEYGLQGAETQYF. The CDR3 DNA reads TGTGCCAGCAGTGAATATGGACTTCAGGGGGCAGAGACCCAGTACTTC.

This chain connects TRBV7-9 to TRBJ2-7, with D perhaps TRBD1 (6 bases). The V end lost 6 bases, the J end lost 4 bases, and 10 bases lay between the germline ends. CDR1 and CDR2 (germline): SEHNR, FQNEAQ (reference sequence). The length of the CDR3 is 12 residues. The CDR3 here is CASSRGQYEQYF. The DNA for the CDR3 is TGTGCCAGCAGTCGCGGACAGTACGAGCAGTACTTC.

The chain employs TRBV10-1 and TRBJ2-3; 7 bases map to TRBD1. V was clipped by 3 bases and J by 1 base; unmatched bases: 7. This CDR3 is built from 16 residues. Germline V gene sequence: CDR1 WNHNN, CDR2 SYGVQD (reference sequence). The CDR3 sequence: CASSDGQVDRTDTQYF. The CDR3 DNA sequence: TGCGCCAGCAGTGACGGACAGGTCGACCGCACAGATACGCAGTATTTT.